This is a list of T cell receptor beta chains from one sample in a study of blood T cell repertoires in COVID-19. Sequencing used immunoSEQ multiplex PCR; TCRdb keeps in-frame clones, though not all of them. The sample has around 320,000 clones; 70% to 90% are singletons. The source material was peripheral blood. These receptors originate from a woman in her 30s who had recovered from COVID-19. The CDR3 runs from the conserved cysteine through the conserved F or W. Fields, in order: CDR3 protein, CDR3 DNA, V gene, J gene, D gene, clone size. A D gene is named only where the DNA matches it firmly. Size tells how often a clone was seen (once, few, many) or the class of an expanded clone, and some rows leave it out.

CDR3: CASQPGGARDTQYF
DNA: TGTGCCAGCCAGCCGGGGGGGGCCCGGGATACGCAGTATTTT
V: TRBV28
J: TRBJ2-3
D: TRBD2
size: NA

CDR3: CASSRESRTLNTEAFF
DNA: TGCGCCAGCAGCCGTGAGTCCCGTACTCTGAACACTGAAGCTTTCTTT
V: TRBV5-1
J: TRBJ1-1
D: NA
size: NA

CDR3: CASSLDAGVEQYF
DNA: TGTGCCAGCAGCTTAGACGCGGGGGTCGAGCAGTACTTC
V: TRBV7-6
J: TRBJ2-7
D: TRBD2
size: NA

CDR3: CASTPQAGGATGELFF
DNA: TGTGCCAGTACGCCCCAGGCGGGGGGGGCTACCGGGGAGCTGTTTTTT
V: TRBV19
J: TRBJ2-2
D: TRBD2
size: NA

CDR3: CASSPGVGEKLFF
DNA: TGTGCCAGCTCACCCGGGGTTGGTGAAAAACTGTTTTTT
V: TRBV18
J: TRBJ1-4
D: NA
size: NA

CDR3: CARGSNSGANILTF
DNA: TGTGCCAGGGGAAGCAACTCTGGGGCCAACATCCTGACTTTC
V: TRBV2
J: TRBJ2-6
D: NA
size: once

CDR3: CATRTGSGNTIYF
DNA: TGTGCCACACGGACGGGGTCTGGAAACACCATATATTTT
V: TRBV6-5
J: TRBJ1-3
D: NA
size: NA

CDR3: CSVVPDRGSINYGYTF
DNA: TGCAGCGTTGTCCCTGACAGGGGGAGCATTAACTATGGCTACACCTTC
V: TRBV29-1
J: TRBJ1-2
D: TRBD1
size: NA

CDR3: CASSERGLEGNTIYF
DNA: TGTGCCAGCAGTGAAAGGGGGCTAGAAGGAAACACCATATATTTT
V: TRBV6-1
J: TRBJ1-3
D: TRBD1
size: NA

CDR3: CASSPPSLNYFEKLFF
DNA: TGTGCCAGCAGTCCGCCGAGCCTCAACTATTTTGAAAAACTGTTTTTT
V: TRBV27
J: TRBJ1-4
D: NA
size: NA

CDR3: CASSQATATNYGYTF
DNA: TGTGCCAGCAGCCAGGCGACAGCGACCAACTATGGCTACACCTTC
V: TRBV4-2
J: TRBJ1-2
D: NA
size: NA

CDR3: CASSGQGAGYQPQHF
DNA: TGTGCCAGCAGTGGGCAGGGAGCGGGTTATCAGCCCCAGCATTTT
V: TRBV2
J: TRBJ1-5
D: NA
size: once

CDR3: CASRLPWGGSTDTQYF
DNA: TGTGCCAGCAGGCTCCCGTGGGGGGGAAGCACAGATACGCAGTATTTT
V: TRBV11-2
J: TRBJ2-3
D: TRBD2
size: NA

CDR3: CASSLTEPRGTEAFF
DNA: TGTGCCAGCTCACTTACCGAGCCCAGGGGCACTGAAGCTTTCTTT
V: TRBV18
J: TRBJ1-1
D: NA
size: once

CDR3: CASSVVEAPTDTQYF
DNA: TGTGCCAGCAGCGTAGTGGAGGCCCCCACAGATACGCAGTATTTT
V: TRBV9
J: TRBJ2-3
D: NA
size: NA

CDR3: CASSYLGHVNTEAFF
DNA: TGTGCCAGCAGTTACTTGGGACATGTCAACACTGAAGCTTTCTTT
V: TRBV6-5
J: TRBJ1-1
D: NA
size: NA

CDR3: CASSSGTRGFQFF
DNA: TGTGCCAGCAGTTCCGGGACACGAGGCTTCCAGTTCTTC
V: TRBV2
J: TRBJ2-1
D: NA
size: NA

CDR3: CASTPPAGSPNRETQYF
DNA: TGTGCCAGCACCCCACCGGCGGGGTCCCCTAATCGGGAGACCCAGTACTTC
V: TRBV28
J: TRBJ2-5
D: NA
size: NA

CDR3: CASSPQSSYEQYF
DNA: TGTGCCAGCTCACCACAGAGCTCCTACGAGCAGTACTTC
V: TRBV18
J: TRBJ2-7
D: NA
size: NA

CDR3: CASSQQYTEAFF
DNA: TGTGCCAGCAGCCAACAATACACTGAAGCTTTCTTT
V: TRBV3-1/TRBV3-2
J: TRBJ1-1
D: NA
size: NA